This T cell receptor (beta chain) was identified in a study of shared T cell receptors in the human thymus (dated by TCRdb to the early 2020s). In the study overall: The study examined how self-reactive, shared T-cell receptor alpha chains are generated in the human thymus.

Regarding this clone: This clone's antigen is unknown. Per-base quality was not reported, and no clone a single base away is much larger than it.

The germline V end is reduced by 2 bases and the J end by 2 bases; junction bases left unmatched: 5. The germline V gene encodes CDR1 MGHRA and CDR2 YSYEKL. Taken from cysteine to phenylalanine, the CDR3 has 18 residues. The entry retains the CDR3 DNA only, 54 bases that are in frame from base 1. Libraries came from the immunoSEQ multiplex PCR assay. TCRdb stores this immuneACCESS table with in-frame sequences only. Part of the clones is absent; in the studies checked, under half of the shortfall reflects unresolved V genes, and no reason is known for the rest. For this sample the table gives around 340,000 clones, of which 85% to 95% were detected only once. Clones ranked in the top ten supply approximately 0.02% of the sample.

This sequence was found in a human donor. Sequencing used thymocytes. The chain employs TRBV4-1 and TRBJ2-6; TRBD1 aligns with 11 central bases. CDR3 loop: CASSQPGTGGAGANVLTF. The DNA sequence follows: TGCGCCAGCAGCCAACCTGGGACAGGGGGAGCTGGGGCCAACGTCCTGACTTTC.